Listed below are T cell receptor beta chains from one sample, sequenced in a study of T cell repertoires in cytomegalovirus infection. TCRdb re-called the reads through MiXCR, storing one row per CDR3 protein. The top ten hold roughly a quarter of the sample, which has almost 550,000 distinct CDR3 sequences, 15% to 20% seen once. Input material: CD8+ T cells from PBMCs. Receptors were obtained from a human donor in good health (CMV status not recorded). Some clones in this sample may be carry-over from other donors' samples. The CDR3 runs from the conserved cysteine through the conserved F or W. The D gene is left open where the match is weak. For some rows the clone size is stated as once, few or many, or as a class when expanded; others skip it.

D	J	V	size	DNA	CDR3
NA	TRBJ2-7	TRBV12-3/TRBV12-4	many	TGTGCCAGCAGGTCGGGACATCGGAGTCCCTACGAGCAGTACTTC	CASRSGHRSPYEQYF
TRBD2	TRBJ2-5	TRBV7-8	many	TGTGCCAGCAGCCCCTGGACTAGCGGGGAAGAGACCCAGTACTTC	CASSPWTSGEETQYF
NA	TRBJ2-1	TRBV6-6	many	TGTGCCAGCAGCCCCCCCAGGCAGGGACAGTTCTTC	CASSPPRQGQFF
TRBD1	TRBJ2-1	TRBV7-6	NA	TGTGCCAGCAGCTCGGACAGGGGGAATGTGCAGTTCTTC	CASSSDRGNVQFF
TRBD1	TRBJ2-7	TRBV20-1	few	TGCAGTGCTACAGGGACAGTCGACTACGAGCAGTACTTC	CSATGTVDYEQYF
TRBD1	TRBJ2-1	TRBV20-1	few	TGCAGTGCTAGGGCCGGGACAGGATTCTACAATGAGCAGTTCTTC	CSARAGTGFYNEQFF
NA	TRBJ2-2	TRBV7-3	NA	TGTGCCAGCAGCCTTGACCTGAACACCGGGGAGCTGTTTTTT	CASSLDLNTGELFF
NA	TRBJ1-1	TRBV11-1	many	TGTGCCAGCAGCTCCCGGACGGAGAACACTGAAGCTTTCTTT	CASSSRTENTEAFF
TRBD2	TRBJ2-7	TRBV7-9	many	TGTGCCAGCAGCGGGTGGGGGACTAGCGGCTTTTACGAGCAGTACTTC	CASSGWGTSGFYEQYF
TRBD1	TRBJ1-5	TRBV27	many	TGTGCCAGCAGACTGACCAGGGGGGCTGGCAATCAGCCCCAGCATTTT	CASRLTRGAGNQPQHF
NA	TRBJ2-1	TRBV27	NA	TGTGCCAGCAGTTCCCGGTCCAGGGCGGAAGATGAGCAGTTCTTC	CASSSRSRAEDEQFF
NA	TRBJ2-2	TRBV5-1	many	TGTGCCAGCAGTTTAGAGGGCGGGGAGCTGTTTTTT	CASSLEGGELFF
TRBD1	TRBJ2-6	TRBV12-3/TRBV12-4	few	TGTGCCAGCAGAGCTCGGACAGGTGAAATCTCTGGGGCCAACGTCCTGACTTTC	CASRARTGEISGANVLTF
NA	TRBJ2-7	TRBV20-1	NA	TGCAGTGCTAGAGATACGGCCTACGAGCAGTACTTC	CSARDTAYEQYF
NA	TRBJ2-2	TRBV12-3/TRBV12-4	many	TGTGCCAGCAGTTTCTGGGGGGCCGGCACCGGGGAGCTGTTTTTT	CASSFWGAGTGELFF
NA	TRBJ2-5	TRBV7-9	many	TGTGCCAGCAGCTTAGGCGCTCTAGGGACCCAGTACTTC	CASSLGALGTQYF
NA	TRBJ2-7	TRBV7-2	many	TGTGCCAGCAGCTTAAACATAATCTACGAGCAGTACTTC	CASSLNIIYEQYF
TRBD2	TRBJ2-3	TRBV9	NA	TGTGCCAGCAGCGCATCCGGGACTAGCGGGAGATATGATACGCAGTATTTT	CASSASGTSGRYDTQYF
NA	TRBJ1-2	TRBV10-3	few	TGTGCCATCAGGATCCCCGCTAACTATGGCTACACCTTC	CAIRIPANYGYTF
TRBD1	TRBJ1-5	TRBV6-1	few	TGTGCCAGCAGTGAACTGACAGGGGTGGGCAATCAGCCCCAGCATTTT	CASSELTGVGNQPQHF
NA	TRBJ1-1	TRBV28	NA	TGTGCCAGCAATGAACTACAGGGTTCGAACACTGAAGCTTTATTT	CASNELQGSNTEALF
TRBD1	TRBJ1-1	TRBV9	many	TGTGCCAGCAGCGTAAATGACAGGGGGGCTGAAGCTTTCTTT	CASSVNDRGAEAFF
NA	TRBJ2-1	TRBV28	NA	TGTGCCAGCAGATCTACAGCCTCCTCCTACAATGAGCAGTTCTTC	CASRSTASSYNEQFF
NA	TRBJ2-2	TRBV3-1	few	TGTGCCAGCAGCCACCCCGACGGCTTCGTCTCCACCGGGGAGCTGTTTTTT	CASSHPDGFVSTGELFF
NA	TRBJ1-1	TRBV29-1	NA	TGCAGCGGGCGGAGGGGCACTGAAGCTTTCTTT	CSGRRGTEAFF
NA	TRBJ1-1	TRBV9	NA	TGTGCCAGCAGTCCCCGGAGGTCCTTCTCCATGAACACTGAAGCTTTCTTT	CASSPRRSFSMNTEAFF
NA	TRBJ2-2	TRBV10-2	many	TGCGCCACCCGGAGGGGCGGGGGCCTTAACACCGGGGAGCTGTTTTTT	CATRRGGGLNTGELFF
TRBD2	TRBJ2-7	TRBV7-8	many	TGTGCCAGCAGCATTAGCGGGAGTGAAAGGGAGCAGTACTTC	CASSISGSEREQYF
NA	TRBJ2-1	TRBV7-9	many	TGTGCCAGCAGTGACAAGTACAATGAGCAGTTCTTC	CASSDKYNEQFF
NA	TRBJ1-1	TRBV9	NA	TGTGCCAGCAGCGTAGAGGGGCACACTGAAGCTTTCTTT	CASSVEGHTEAFF
TRBD1	TRBJ2-7	TRBV20-1	few	TGCAGTGCGACGGGACAGAAAAACGAGCAGTACTTC	CSATGQKNEQYF
TRBD2	TRBJ2-7	TRBV7-2	many	TGTGCCAGCAGCCGGGGTAGCGGGGGGGCCTTTCGCTACGAGCAGTACTTC	CASSRGSGGAFRYEQYF
NA	TRBJ1-2	TRBV19	few	TGTGCCAGTAGCCCCCGCGGGGGGAGTCTTGGCTACACCTTC	CASSPRGGSLGYTF
NA	TRBJ2-5	TRBV7-9	many	TGTGCCAGCAGCTTAGATCTCCATTGGGAGACCCAGTACTTC	CASSLDLHWETQYF
NA	TRBJ1-1	TRBV4-1	many	TGCGCCAGCAGCCAAGATTGGGGGCTGGACACTGAAGCTTTCTTT	CASSQDWGLDTEAFF
TRBD2	TRBJ2-1	TRBV5-1	NA	TGCGCCAGCAGCCCCGGGACTAGCGGGACCTACTACAATGAGCAGTTCTTC	CASSPGTSGTYYNEQFF
NA	TRBJ2-7	TRBV20-1	NA	TGCAGTGCTAGCGGGAAAGAATACGAGCAGTACTTC	CSASGKEYEQYF
NA	TRBJ2-1	TRBV28	many	TGTGCCAGCAGTCTAGGGGGACCTGAGCAGTTCTTC	CASSLGGPEQFF
NA	TRBJ1-1	TRBV5-1	many	TGCGCCAGCAGCCCCATAGGGGGTAGCACTGAAGCTTTCTTT	CASSPIGGSTEAFF
TRBD2	TRBJ2-7	TRBV28	few	TGTGCCAGCAGTTTAAGGGGCCTCACAGCCGGGGGGGACTCCGAGCAGTACTTC	CASSLRGLTAGGDSEQYF
NA	TRBJ2-7	TRBV7-6	many	TGTGCCAGCAGCCCCAGGCCCAGGGTGGACGAGCAGTACTTC	CASSPRPRVDEQYF
TRBD2	TRBJ2-5	TRBV13	few	TGTGCCAGCAGCTTCTCACGGGACTACGCTATAGAGACCCAGTACTTC	CASSFSRDYAIETQYF
TRBD2	TRBJ2-1	TRBV10-2	many	TGCGCCAGCAGTGAGGCGGGAGGGTACTACAATGAGCAGTTCTTC	CASSEAGGYYNEQFF
NA	TRBJ2-5	TRBV7-6	NA	TGTGCCAGCAGCCCGGGTTCGGTCGAGACCCAGTACTTC	CASSPGSVETQYF
TRBD2	TRBJ2-3	TRBV5-6	NA	TGTGCCAGCAGCTGGGGTAGCGGGGGGGATACGCAGTATTTT	CASSWGSGGDTQYF
TRBD1	TRBJ2-3	TRBV12-3/TRBV12-4	NA	TGTGCCAGCAGCCACCATCCGGGACAGGGGTTAGAACGAGATACGCAGTATTTT	CASSHHPGQGLERDTQYF
NA	TRBJ1-1	TRBV9	NA	TGTGCCAGCAGCGGGCGGACGACACAGGGGAACACTGAAGCTTTCTTT	CASSGRTTQGNTEAFF
NA	TRBJ2-1	TRBV24-1	few	TGTGCCACCAGTGACCATCCGACCGCGAACCGTGACAATGAGCAGTTCTTC	CATSDHPTANRDNEQFF
NA	TRBJ2-2	TRBV20-1	NA	TGCAGTGCTAGCCAATGGGGGCAGGACACCGGGGAGCTGTTTTTT	CSASQWGQDTGELFF
NA	TRBJ2-3	TRBV5-6	many	TGTGCCAGCAGCGGGGGGAGTCCCCAGTATTTT	CASSGGSPQYF
NA	TRBJ2-7	TRBV7-9	NA	TGTGCCAGCAGCTTTGGCGGGATTGCCTACGAGCAGTACTTC	CASSFGGIAYEQYF
TRBD2	TRBJ2-1	TRBV27	many	TGTGCCAGCAGTTTCCTAGCGGGAGAGGTTGAGCAGTTCTTC	CASSFLAGEVEQFF